The 18 T cell receptor beta chains below all came from one sample that was sequenced in a study of cytomegalovirus exposure and HLA in healthy donors. Primers for the PCR totalled 60 Vbeta and 13 Jbeta. Produced via immunoSEQ multiplex PCR; TCRdb's table is partial and in-frame only. This sample has 160,000 or so clones; 70% to 80% occur once, and the top ten carry approximately 0.7%. The specimen was PBMCs. The receptor set was obtained from a woman aged 35 to 49 in good health and CMV-seronegative.

The rearrangement links TRBV27 to TRBJ2-7; tentatively, D is TRBD1 (5 bases). Trimming stripped 1 base from V and 3 bases from J, with 10 bases between. CDR1 and CDR2 (germline): MNHEY, SMNVEV (reference sequence). The CDR3 extends over 14 amino acids. CDR3 DNA sequence: TGTGCCAGCAGTTTATTCCAGGGCGTCTACGAGCAGTACTTC. Residues: CASSLFQGVYEQYF.

This clone has only one observation. The CDR3 loop reads CASSFGPFTGEFF. The DNA of the CDR3 is TGTGCCAGCAGTTTTGGCCCTTTCACGGGAGAGTTCTTC. The rearrangement links TRBV27 to TRBJ2-1; a weak D match, TRBD2 (6 bases). The CDR3 has 13 amino acids. Trimming cost V 3 bases and J 14 bases, with 17 bases left between them. Germline loops: CDR1 MNHEY, CDR2 SMNVEV (reference sequence).

V is TRBV6-1 and J is TRBJ2-7; TRBD2 agrees at 11 bases. In germline, CDR1 is MNHNS, CDR2 SASEGT. This CDR3 is built from 12 residues. Trimming took 11 bases from V and 2 from J; bases not matched to a gene: 2. The CDR3 reads CAVTSGAYEQYF. Here the CDR3 DNA reads TGTGCCGTGACTAGCGGGGCCTACGAGCAGTACTTC.

The V and J genes are TRBV7-8 and TRBJ2-3; weak D call: TRBD2 (6 bases). Germline V CDR1 and CDR2: SGHVS, FQNEAQ. This CDR3 has 15 amino acids. With 4 bases removed from V and 4 bases from J, the gap between germline ends came to 15 bases. CDR3 coding DNA: TGTGCCAGCAGCTCGACTAGTGGGGCCCCAGATACGCAGTATTTT. It encodes CASSSTSGAPDTQYF. Together with reference TRBV7-8 and TRBJ2-3, the CDR3 gives the full variable domain: GAGVSQSPRYKVAKRGQDVALRCDPISGHVSLFWYQQALGQGPEFLTYFQNEAQLDKSGLPSDRFFAERPEGSVSTLKIQRTQQEDSAVYLCASSSTSGAPDTQYFGPGTRLTVL.

This chain connects TRBV5-1 to TRBJ1-2; TRBD1 agrees at 9 bases. The CDR3 contains 15 residues. V gave up 4 bases and J gave up 4 bases; unmatched junction bases: 8. Germline V gene data show CDR1 as SGHRS and CDR2 as YFSETQ. The CDR3 spells CASSPDRGRSYGYTF. The CDR3, as DNA: TGCGCCAGCAGCCCGGACAGGGGACGGAGCTATGGCTACACCTTC.

This clone turned up a few times. The V call is TRBV6-1, the J call TRBJ2-3, with 10 bases matching TRBD1. The germline gives CDR1 MNHNS, CDR2 SASEGT. CDR3 length: 14 amino acids. The V and J ends lost 7 bases and 1 base, in that order; junction bases with no gene match: 2. CDR3 sequence: CASMGTGGTDTQYF. The CDR3 DNA sequence: TGTGCCAGCATGGGGACAGGGGGCACAGATACGCAGTATTTT.

This chain joins TRBV29-1 and TRBJ1-2; the match to TRBD1 covers 8 bases. After removal of 7 bases from V and 0 bases from J, the junction contained 4 bases not matched to a gene. The CDR3 loop spans 13 amino acids. Germline CDR1 reads SQVTM; CDR2 reads ANQGSEA. CDR3 nucleotides: TGCAGCGCTGGACAGGGATCTAACTATGGCTACACCTTC. As protein: CSAGQGSNYGYTF.

The J gene is TRBJ1-1, the V gene TRBV30; D is perhaps TRBD1 (6 bases). The germline CDR1 and CDR2 sequences are GTSNPN and SVGIG (reference sequence). The CDR3 sequence is 13 residues long. V lost 0 bases, J lost 5 bases, and 10 bases lay in between. Here the CDR3 reads CAWSVQGSTEAFF. CDR3 in DNA: TGTGCCTGGAGTGTTCAGGGGAGTACTGAAGCTTTCTTT.

This chain joins TRBV28 and TRBJ1-4; 10 bases agree with TRBD1. Germline V gene sequence: CDR1 MDHEN, CDR2 SYDVKM. V was clipped by 1 base and J by 1 base; unmatched bases: 6. There are 18 residues in the CDR3. The CDR3, as DNA: TGTGCCAGCAGTTTATTTTCGGGGACAGGGGTAACTAATGAAAAACTGTTTTTT. It encodes CASSLFSGTGVTNEKLFF.

The chain recombines TRBV6-4 with TRBJ2-7; 9 bases are a match to TRBD1. CDR1 and CDR2 from the germline V gene are MRHNA and SNTAGT. The trim removed 6 bases at V and 1 base at J, leaving 7 bases unmatched. CDR3 length equals 15 residues. The CDR3 sequence: CASSLKTGGSYEQYF. In DNA, the CDR3 is TGTGCCAGCAGCTTAAAGACAGGGGGTTCCTACGAGCAGTACTTC.

This clone was recorded only once. The chain carries TRBV7-9 and TRBJ2-2, with 14 positions matching TRBD2. V dropped 5 bases and J dropped 8; count of bases not matched to a gene: 10. CDR1 is SEHNR, CDR2 FQNEAQ, per germline (reference sequence). The CDR3 consists of 17 residues. The CDR3 nucleotides read TGTGCCAGCAGCCCGGGACTAGCGGGAGTATCCAGTGGGGAGCTGTTTTTT. The encoded protein is CASSPGLAGVSSGELFF.

The chain recombines TRBV6-5 with TRBJ2-5; 9 nucleotides agree with TRBD1. The germline V gene encodes CDR1 MNHEY and CDR2 SVGAGI. The ends lost 6 bases at V and 11 bases at J; junction bases unmatched: 13. CDR3 size: 14 residues. The CDR3 coding sequence is TGTGCCAGCAGGGGACAGGGCCGGGGACGGGAGCAGTACTTC. Amino acids: CASRGQGRGREQYF.

V gene TRBV28 combines with J gene TRBJ1-4, with unresolved D. Trimming removed 4 bases at V and 4 bases at J, with 10 bases between. The CDR3 extends over 14 amino acids. Looked up from germline, CDR1 is MDHEN and CDR2 is SYDVKM. CDR3 nucleotide sequence: TGTGCCAGCAGTTCGGTCGGACTTAATGAAAAACTGTTTTTT. It translates to CASSSVGLNEKLFF.

V and J are TRBV6-1 and TRBJ1-1; possibly TRBD1 for D (5 bases). The CDR3 is 14 residues long. V shed 0 bases and J shed 4 bases, with 9 bases lying between them. The V gene's germline CDR1 is MNHNS and CDR2 SASEGT. The CDR3 sequence: CASSEAGGTTEAFF. The CDR3 DNA follows: TGTGCCAGCAGTGAAGCGGGAGGGACCACTGAAGCTTTCTTT.

The chain combines TRBV5-6 with TRBJ2-1; TRBD2 matches at 7 bases. Germline CDR1 is SGHDT and CDR2 is YYEEEE. The CDR3 runs to 13 residues. The junction had 6 bases not matched to a gene; V was cut back by 1 base and J by 11 bases. The CDR3: CASSLIGGGKQFF. Here the CDR3 DNA reads TGTGCCAGCAGCTTGATCGGCGGGGGAAAGCAGTTCTTC.

The chain recombines TRBV5-1 with TRBJ1-1; D gene unclear. Deletions cut 0 bases from V and 2 bases from J, with 14 bases between. Germline V lookup: CDR1 SGHRS, CDR2 YFSETQ. The CDR3 is 16 amino acids. The CDR3 region has the DNA TGCGCCAGCAGCTTGGTGGCACAATCTTATAACACTGAAGCTTTCTTT. Translation gives CASSLVAQSYNTEAFF.

This chain connects TRBV7-2 to TRBJ2-3; TRBD2 agrees at 10 bases. The V segment lost 5 bases and the J segment 4 bases; nucleotides outside the gene matches: 6. Germline CDR1 is SGHTA and CDR2 is FQGNSA. This CDR3 has 15 residues. The CDR3 region has the DNA TGTGCCAGCAGCGATAGCGGGAGGATCTCAGATACGCAGTATTTT. Amino acid sequence: CASSDSGRISDTQYF. The variable domain in full, with the rest retrieved from reference TRBV7-2 and TRBJ2-3, is GAGVSQSPSNKVTEKGKDVELRCDPISGHTALYWYRQSLGQGLEFLIYFQGNSAPDKSGLPSDRFSAERTGGSVSTLTIQRTQQEDSAVYLCASSDSGRISDTQYFGPGTRLTVL.

This clone appeared a single time. This chain uses TRBV15 with TRBJ2-3; tentatively, D is TRBD2 (5 bases). The V gene's germline CDR1 is LNHNV and CDR2 YYDKDF (reference sequence). Trimming shortened V by 1 base and J by 6 bases, and 14 bases separated the two germline ends. This CDR3 region has 15 residues. The chain's CDR3 is CATSRAAQRGDTQYF. CDR3 DNA: TGTGCCACCAGCAGAGCCGCCCAAAGAGGGGATACGCAGTATTTT.